The 27 T cell receptor delta chains in this list originate from one sample, sequenced in a study of γδ T cells in repeated Plasmodium falciparum infection. TCRdb re-called the multiplex PCR reads with CATT. The sample consists of 93,000 or so delta-chain clones, 0.85% to 1% of them appearing once. Flow sorting of PBMC yielded separate Vgamma9/Vdelta2+ and Vdelta2-negative gammadelta T cell populations for bulk repertoire analysis. The specimen sequenced was gamma-delta T cells from blood. The source of these receptors is a pool of human donors (malaria-infected and uninfected, not separated).

Comment on this clone: A read error is likely here: a far larger clone is one base away. The same CDR3 is also encoded by other DNA sequences in this sample. V gene TRDV1 combines with J gene TRDJ1; perhaps TRDD3 as D (6 bases). Germline CDR1 TSWWSYY, CDR2 QGS. This CDR3 contains 20 residues. CDR3 loop: CALGEQRGSPRWDKADKLIF. The DNA for the CDR3 is TGTGCTCTTGGGGAACAAAGGGGCTCCCCACGATGGGATAAAGCCGATAAACTCATCTTC.

This clone was recorded a few times. For this DNA, TCRdb reports the protein of a much larger clone, which diverges at residue 17, most likely from a read error; the protein presented here is translated directly from the DNA. The rearrangement links TRDV1 to TRDJ1; D possibly corresponds to TRDD2 (6 bases). This CDR3 contains 19 residues. Looked up from germline, CDR1 is TSWWSYY and CDR2 is QGS. Here the CDR3 reads CALSYRDGRGLQYTDKPIF. CDR3 sequence (DNA): TGTGCTCTTTCCTACCGGGATGGTAGAGGGTTACAGTACACCGATAAACCCATCTTT.

On this clone: The TCRdb record carries a much larger clone's protein, which differs from this DNA's translation at residue 10; a read error is the likely cause, and the protein listed here is the DNA translation. V gene TRDV1 combines with J gene TRDJ1; 8 positions match TRDD3. Germline CDR1 is TSWWSYY and CDR2 is QGS. The CDR3 contains 19 residues. The ends lost 0 bases at V and 4 bases at J; junction bases unmatched: 16. Written as DNA, the CDR3 is TGTGCTCTTGGGGAACTTCCTCACAACCGGGGGATATGCAACGATAAACTCATCTTT. As protein: CALGELPHNRGICNDKLIF.

This clone came up a few times. The protein in TCRdb stems from a much larger clone and differs at residue 7 from this DNA's translation, likely a read error; here the protein is translated from the DNA. The rearrangement joins TRDV2 to TRDJ2, with D uncertain. Germline matching of the DNA provided the J gene here, since TCRdb leaves it blank. Trimming stripped 0 bases from V and 0 bases from J, with 16 bases between. In germline, CDR1 is GEAIGNYY, CDR2 EKD. The CDR3 has 18 residues. CDR3 DNA: TGTGCCTGTGACACCGTACGGGGCGGAGTAGCTTTGACAGCACAACTCTTCTTT. Translated, it gives CACDTVRGGVALTAQLFF.

This clone was picked up a small number of times. This DNA's translation and the protein TCRdb lists, from a much larger clone, do not match at residue 4, likely due to a read error; the protein shown is translated from the DNA. The chain has TRDV3 and TRDJ1; 10 nucleotides line up with TRDD3. Germline CDR1 is TVYSNPD and CDR2 is GDNSRS (reference sequence). J was trimmed by 1 base and V by 2 bases; bases with no gene match: 10. The CDR3 totals 16 residues. The CDR3 DNA sequence: TGTGCCTTTCCCTTCCCTTGGGGGATACCCACCGATAAACTCATCTTT. Translation: CAFPFPWGIPTDKLIF.

This clone has ten or more counts. The chain recombines TRDV1 with TRDJ1; D is perhaps TRDD2 (6 bases). Looked up from germline, CDR1 is TSWWSYY and CDR2 is QGS. Trimming pared 3 bases from V and 0 bases from J, leaving 26 bases between. The CDR3 runs to 20 residues. The CDR3 sequence is CALGDVFPIPTRTYTDKLIF. For the CDR3, the DNA is TGTGCTCTTGGGGATGTATTTCCTATCCCAACGCGGACGTACACCGATAAACTCATCTTT.

Worth noting for this clone: With a far larger clone one base away, a read error is the likely cause. Different DNA sequences within this sample yield the same CDR3. The chain employs TRDV2 and TRDJ1; 10 positions match TRDD3. TCRdb records no J gene; here it was assigned by comparing the DNA to germline. Germline CDR1 reads GEAIGNYY; CDR2 reads EKD. The CDR3 sequence is 18 residues long. Here the CDR3 DNA reads TGTGCCTGCGACACCCGTACTGGGGGATTGAGGGTGACCGATAAACTCATCTTT. Residues: CACDTRTGGLRVTDKLIF.

Notes on this clone: A read error likely explains this, since a far larger clone differs by one base. The sample carries other DNA sequences with the same CDR3. V gene TRDV2 was called; the J gene was not; the table names TRDD3, a call not compared with the DNA. CDR3 length: 15 residues. Per germline, CDR1 GEAIGNYY and CDR2 EKD. The CDR3 DNA reads TGTGCCTGTGACGACCTGGTGGGGGATAACGATAAACTCATCTTC. Its translation is CACDDLVGDNDKLIF.

Note on this clone: The protein recorded in TCRdb matches a much larger clone and deviates from this DNA's translation at residue 14, suggesting a read error; the protein here is obtained by translating the DNA. The chain couples TRDV1 to TRDJ1; TRDD3 matches 12 bases. Because TCRdb records no J gene, it was assigned here through a match of the DNA to germline. The CDR3 spans 26 residues. V shed 1 base and J 1 base; nucleotides not matched to a gene: 31. Germline CDR1 TSWWSYY, CDR2 QGS. Here the CDR3 DNA reads TGTGCTCTTGGGGAACCCTTTTTCTGTCGGCCCTTCCTAGACGGACTGGGGGATACCTTCACCGATAAACTCATCTTT. It codes for CALGEPFFCRPFLDGLGDTFTDKLIF.

In its sample, this clone was seen a few times. TCRdb's entry gives the protein of a much larger clone, which mismatches this DNA's translation at residue 6, likely from a read error; the protein reported here is translated from the DNA. The chain combines TRDV1 with TRDJ1; 10 bases fit TRDD3. Per the germline V gene, CDR1 is TSWWSYY and CDR2 is QGS. V lost 5 bases to trimming and J lost 0 bases; unmatched junction nucleotides: 21. This CDR3 is 21 amino acids long. CDR3 amino acids: CALGPRGVSSGGYAYTDKLIF. DNA for the CDR3: TGTGCTCTTGGGCCTCGGGGAGTTTCCTCCGGGGGATACGCTTACACCGATAAACTCATCTTT.

As for this clone: With only one base between it and a far larger clone, this is likely a read error. The same CDR3 arises from other DNA sequences in this sample as well. J is TRDJ1 and V is TRDV2; TRDD3 agrees at 7 bases. The J gene was missing in TCRdb and was found by matching the end of the DNA to germline. CDR1 GEAIGNYY and CDR2 EKD come from the germline V gene. The CDR3 runs to 15 residues. The junction had 8 bases not matched to a gene; V was cut back by 1 base and J by 4 bases. In DNA, the CDR3 is TGTGCCTGTGACACGTTGGCTGGGGGGCTCGATAAACTCATCTTT. Residues: CACDTLAGGLDKLIF.

This clone was counted a few times. A far larger clone is one nucleotide away, so this likely arose from a read error. Other DNA sequences within the sample encode an identical CDR3. The chain links TRDV1 to TRDJ1; TRDD3 matches 10 bases. Here the J gene was assigned by germline matching of the DNA, as TCRdb has none. This CDR3 is 19 amino acids long. Germline values: CDR1 TSWWSYY, CDR2 QGS. The junction had 18 bases not matched to a gene; V was cut back by 5 bases and J by 3 bases. CDR3: CALGPRLVGGYAEADKLIF. The CDR3 DNA is TGTGCTCTTGGGCCTCGGCTGGTCGGGGGATACGCAGAGGCCGATAAACTCATCTTT.

This clone was observed a handful of times. A single base is all that separates this from a far larger clone, so a read error is likely. No DNA is shown, since the ends of the CDR3 on it are uncertain; the CDR3 is the one TCRdb lists. The V segment is TRDV2, and no J call was made; whether TRDD3, the table's D call, matches the DNA was not checked. A total of 18 residues make up the CDR3, ends included. CDR1 and CDR2 from the germline V gene are GEAIGNYY and EKD. CDR3 amino acids: CACDTVGGGNLTAAQLFF.

In its sample, this clone ranks as medium-sized. A read error is likely here: a far larger clone is one base away. The J gene is TRDJ1, the V gene TRDV2; tentatively, D is TRDD3 (6 bases). Germline assignment: CDR1 GEAIGNYY and CDR2 EKD. This CDR3 contains 17 residues. With 4 bases removed from V and 0 bases from J, the gap between germline ends came to 20 bases. The DNA for the CDR3 is TGTGCCTGTGATAGATCGCTGCGGGGATCGGACACCGATAAACTCATCTTT. This gives the protein CACDRSLRGSDTDKLIF.

In its sample, this clone was seen many times. The V call is TRDV1, the J call TRDJ1, with 10 bases fitting TRDD3. The V segment lost 0 bases and the J segment 2 bases; nucleotides outside the gene matches: 9. The length of the CDR3 is 18 residues. The germline V gene has CDR1 TSWWSYY and CDR2 QGS. CDR3 loop: CALGELDWGIRVTDKLIF. The CDR3 nucleotides read TGTGCTCTTGGGGAACTGGACTGGGGGATCCGAGTAACCGATAAACTCATCTTT.

Remarks on this clone: A read error is the likely source, as a far larger clone sits one nucleotide away. In the same sample, other DNA sequences code for this CDR3. This chain joins TRDV2 and TRDJ1, with 13 positions matching TRDD3. The J gene, not given by TCRdb, was assigned here from a germline match of the nucleotide sequence. The CDR3 has 18 amino acids. With V trimmed by 1 base and J by 2 bases, 9 bases remained unmatched. The germline V gene encodes CDR1 GEAIGNYY and CDR2 EKD. The CDR3 DNA reads TGTGCCTGTGACACAGTACTGGGGGATACGTCCGTTACCGATAAACTCATCTTT. Protein: CACDTVLGDTSVTDKLIF.

The table lists this clone with a few counts. TCRdb's listed protein matches a much larger clone and diverges from this DNA's translation at residue 16, likely through a read error; the protein shown comes from the DNA. The J gene has no call, while the V gene is TRDV2; TRDD3, the table's D call, was not compared with the DNA. Germline V gives CDR1 GEAIGNYY, CDR2 EKD. The CDR3 runs to 18 residues. In DNA form, the CDR3 reads TGTGCCTGTGACACCGCAACGGGCGGGGGATTTACCCTCGATAAACCCATCTTT. Amino acid sequence: CACDTATGGGFTLDKPIF.

This clone is categorized as medium-sized. The sample holds other DNA sequences that translate to the same CDR3. The chain carries TRDV2 and TRDJ1, with D tentatively TRDD3 (6 bases). V lost 4 bases and J lost 3, with 20 bases in between. Germline CDR1 is GEAIGNYY and CDR2 is EKD. This CDR3 spans 16 amino acids. DNA of the CDR3: TGTGCCTGTGAAGGTGGGGGTCCCCCTTCGGCCGATAAACTCATCTTT. This translates into CACEGGGPPSADKLIF.

This clone was seen repeatedly, ten times or more. At one of its ends the junction is not consistent with the germline gene, which may arise from a read error. The chain links TRDV1 to TRDJ1, with a possible D match to TRDD3 (7 bases). Germline V CDR1 and CDR2: TSWWSYY, QGS. The CDR3 runs 21 residues. The CDR3 reads CALGERSKCLGVLQYTDKLTF. The DNA of the CDR3 is TGTGCTCTTGGGGAACGTTCCAAATGTCTGGGGGTCCTACAGTACACCGATAAACTCACCTTT.

Turning to this clone: The TCRdb protein, from a much larger clone, departs from this DNA's translation at residue 17, likely by read error; the protein shown derives from the DNA. The genes are TRDV1 and TRDJ1; 11 bases fit TRDD3. This CDR3 is built from 18 residues. Germline V lookup: CDR1 TSWWSYY, CDR2 QGS. Here the CDR3 DNA reads TGTGCTCTTGGGGAACACTGGGGGATATTATCGTACACCGATAAACTCACCTTT. This sequence encodes CALGEHWGILSYTDKLTF.

This clone came up a few times. A mismatch at residue 24 separates the TCRdb protein from the translated DNA, so the protein presented here was translated from the DNA. The V gene call reads TRDV1; no J gene was called; whether TRDD3, the table's D call, matches the DNA was not checked. The CDR3 sequence is 26 residues long. Germline V CDR1 and CDR2: TSWWSYY, QGS. CDR3 loop: CALGEPSPPLYYSGLLGEPNTDKPIF. The CDR3 nucleotides read TGTGCTCTTGGGGAACCTAGCCCCCCTCTATACTACTCGGGGCTACTGGGGGAACCAAACACCGATAAACCCATCTTT.

This clone came up a few times. TCRdb pairs this DNA with a much larger clone's protein that differs at residue 5, likely a read error; the protein shown was translated from the DNA. This CDR3 is also generated by other DNA sequences in the sample. The chain couples TRDV1 to TRDJ1, with 11 nucleotides matching TRDD3. The J gene is absent in TCRdb and was assigned here via DNA matching to germline. Looked up from germline, CDR1 is TSWWSYY and CDR2 is QGS. With V trimmed by 4 bases and J by 0 bases, 34 bases remained unmatched. This CDR3 has 26 amino acids. Here the CDR3 reads CALGGLRSYGGFPHWGILEYTDKLIF. The CDR3 nucleotides are TGTGCTCTTGGGGGACTACGCAGTTATGGTGGGTTCCCCCACTGGGGGATATTGGAGTACACCGATAAACTCATCTTT.

This clone has a handful of counts. TCRdb's protein, taken from a much larger clone, differs from this DNA's translation at residue 13, likely owing to a read error; the protein displayed comes from the DNA. This sequence joins TRDV2 and TRDJ1; D is ambiguous. The V gene's germline CDR1 is GEAIGNYY and CDR2 EKD. There are 16 residues in the CDR3. The CDR3 protein is CACDKGTLKYTDRLIF. For the CDR3, the DNA is TGTGCCTGTGACAAAGGGACCCTGAAGTACACCGATAGACTCATCTTT.

This clone showed up just a few times. A far larger clone is only one base removed, so a read error is likely. Distinct nucleotide sequences in the sample also encode this CDR3. No J gene was named, though the V gene is TRDV2; the table's TRDD3 call for D was not verified on the DNA. CDR1 is GEAIGNYY, CDR2 EKD, per germline. This CDR3 contains 22 residues. CDR3 DNA sequence: TGTGCCTGTTGGCATCCTACGTCTTCTAGGTCTACTGGGGGATATTTTACCGATAAACTAATCTTT. This sequence encodes CACWHPTSSRSTGGYFTDKLIF.

This clone was recorded at least ten times. Only one base separates this from a far larger clonotype, so it likely reflects a read error. This same CDR3 is encoded by further DNA sequences in the sample. This sequence joins TRDV2 and TRDJ1; 8 bases map to TRDD3. Here the J gene was assigned by germline matching of the DNA, as TCRdb has none. This CDR3 is 17 amino acids long. CDR1 GEAIGNYY and CDR2 EKD come from the germline V gene. CDR3 DNA: TGTGCTTGTGACACCGTCTCCGGGATACGAAACACCGATAAACTCATCTTT. Protein sequence: CACDTVSGIRNTDKLIF.

On this clone: The protein TCRdb gives is from a much larger clone and does not agree with this DNA's translation at residue 11, likely a read error; the protein shown here comes from the DNA. V usage is TRDV2 and J usage is TRDJ1; TRDD3 aligns across 8 bases. Assignment of the J gene here rests on matching the DNA to germline, because TCRdb gives none. The CDR3 covers 23 residues. J lost 0 bases, V lost 6 bases, and 32 bases had no gene match. The germline gives CDR1 GEAIGNYY, CDR2 EKD. In DNA form, the CDR3 reads TGTGCCTGTACCCCTCCGACAGCTTTTCTAAGCTGGGGGAGCTCTCGGTACACCGATAAACTCATCTTT. It specifies CACTPPTAFLSWGSSRYTDKLIF.

Concerning this clone: With a far larger clone one base away, a read error is the likely cause. Within the sample, other DNA sequences also encode this same CDR3. The V call is TRDV2, the J call TRDJ1; 10 bases agree with TRDD3. The J gene is absent in TCRdb and was assigned here via DNA matching to germline. The germline V gene has CDR1 GEAIGNYY and CDR2 EKD. The CDR3 consists of 19 residues. The trim removed 5 bases at V and 1 base at J, leaving 18 bases unmatched. The CDR3 DNA reads TGTGCCTGTGTCGGGAGGGTTGGGGGATACCAGCCCCCCACCGATAAACTCATCTTT. Residues: CACVGRVGGYQPPTDKLIF.